This note documents a single TCR beta chain sequence. Its antigen is currently unknown. The record originates from a study of T-cell memory formation after mild COVID-19. Study-wide context: TCR clusters showed largely donor specificity.

Germline assignment: CDR1 SGHVS and CDR2 FNYEAQ. The V end was cut by 0 bases, the J end by 4 bases, with 10 bases between. The CDR3 runs 15 residues. Notes on the study in general: Clones shrinking between day 15 and 85 showed a balanced CD4/CD8 split, and those that grew later tilted toward CD4+. There were some responding clones in pre-infection memory, which suggested that cross-reactive memory had joined.

With constant-segment primers, 5'RACE yielded cDNA libraries of TCR alpha and TCR beta that carried sample barcodes and UMIs. Each CDR3 protein is one row after TCRdb ran MiXCR on the 5' RACE reads. Among about 560,000 distinct CDR3 sequences, 17% were seen once, and the ten largest hold 8.1%. Sample: PBMCs or a T cell subset sorted from them (not recorded which). The J gene is TRBJ2-1, the V gene TRBV7-6; D might be TRBD1 or TRBD2, each matching 6 bases. This receptor was taken from an adult woman who had mild COVID-19 (a few samples of this study predate the infection). Cell type and time point are not known. Here the CDR3 DNA reads TGTGCCAGCAGCTTAGCGAGGGGGGTATACAATGAGCAGTTCTTC. Translating it yields CASSLARGVYNEQFF.